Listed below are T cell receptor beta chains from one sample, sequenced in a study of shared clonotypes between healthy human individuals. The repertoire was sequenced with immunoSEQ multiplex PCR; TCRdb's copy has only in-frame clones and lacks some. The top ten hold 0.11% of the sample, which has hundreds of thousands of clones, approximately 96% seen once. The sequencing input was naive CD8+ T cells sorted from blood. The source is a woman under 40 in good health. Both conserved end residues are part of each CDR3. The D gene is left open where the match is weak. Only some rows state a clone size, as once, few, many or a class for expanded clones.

TGTGCCAGTAGTAAATCGATCGGGGCGCCTCCTTCCTACAATGAGCAGTTCTTC CASSKSIGAPPSYNEQFF TRBV19 - TRBJ2-1 -
TGTGCCAGCACCGGGACTAGTGACAATGAGCAGTTCTTC CASTGTSDNEQFF TRBV28 - TRBJ2-1 TRBD2
TGTGCCAGCAGTTTACGAAAGCAGTTCTTC CASSLRKQFF TRBV27 - TRBJ2-1 -
TGTGCCAGCAGCTTAGGGACAGGCTTCAACGAGCAGTACTTC CASSLGTGFNEQYF TRBV13 - TRBJ2-7 -
TGTGCCAGCAGCTCGGACAGATCCCCGGGAGACTTCACCGGGGAGCTGTTTTTT CASSSDRSPGDFTGELFF TRBV7-9 - TRBJ2-2 -
TGTGCCAGCAGCTTATTTGACTATGGCTACACCTTC CASSLFDYGYTF TRBV7-9 once TRBJ1-2 -
TGTGCCAGCAGTTTATCGGGGATCGGTCAGCCCCAGCATTTT CASSLSGIGQPQHF TRBV27 - TRBJ1-5 -
TGTGCCAGTAGCTCCATGGGACATCCGCCCTACGAGCAGTACTTC CASSSMGHPPYEQYF TRBV19 - TRBJ2-7 -
TGTGCCAGCAGTAGAGGGGGGGCCTACAATGAGCAGTTCTTC CASSRGGAYNEQFF TRBV27 - TRBJ2-1 -
TGTGCCAGCAGTGAATTTTCGCGGCCAACTGAAAAACTGTTTTTT CASSEFSRPTEKLFF TRBV2 - TRBJ1-4 -
TGCAGCGTTGACCCTGGGACAAGCTATGGCTACACCTTC CSVDPGTSYGYTF TRBV29-1 - TRBJ1-2 -
TGTGCCAGCAGTGAAATGCAGGGTACGGGAGGGCCGAAGGGCAAAAACATTCAGTACTTC CASSEMQGTGGPKGKNIQYF TRBV2 - TRBJ2-4 TRBD2
TGCGCCAGCAGCCGCGCTGTACAGGGGGGCGGGACCCAGTACTTC CASSRAVQGGGTQYF TRBV4-1 - TRBJ2-5 TRBD1
TGTGCCAGCAGCACCTTACAGGGCAGCTCCTACAATGAGCAGTTCTTC CASSTLQGSSYNEQFF TRBV7-2 - TRBJ2-1 -
TGTGCCAGCAGCTTAGGCGTGGGGCACTACGAGCAGTACTTC CASSLGVGHYEQYF TRBV11-2 - TRBJ2-7 -
TGTGCTAGTAAACCCCCAACAGGGGACGGTTGGAATGAGCAGTTCTTC CASKPPTGDGWNEQFF TRBV12-5 once TRBJ2-1 TRBD1
TGTGCCAGCAGTTACTCACCAGGGTGGGACTACGAGCAGTACTTC CASSYSPGWDYEQYF TRBV6-5 - TRBJ2-7 -
TGTGCCAGCAGTGAAACCCCAGGGAGCTTCAGAGATACGCAGTATTTT CASSETPGSFRDTQYF TRBV2 - TRBJ2-3 -
TGTGCCAGCAGCTTGGACACAGATACGCAGTATTTT CASSLDTDTQYF TRBV5-6 - TRBJ2-3 -
TGTGCCAGCAGCTGGCTGACTAGCGATCGGGCGAACACCGGGGAGCTGTTTTTT CASSWLTSDRANTGELFF TRBV7-6 - TRBJ2-2 TRBD2
TGTGCCAGCAGTTACAAGGGGAATCAGCCCCAGCATTTT CASSYKGNQPQHF TRBV6-5 - TRBJ1-5 -
TGTGCCTGGAGTGTCCGGAGAACTGAAGCTTTCTTT CAWSVRRTEAFF TRBV30 - TRBJ1-1 -
TGCGCCAGCAGCCAGGGACCTCTTACACCAACTAATGAAAAACTGTTTTTT CASSQGPLTPTNEKLFF TRBV4-1 - TRBJ1-4 -
TGTGCCAGTAGTCGGGACGAGTTTTATCAGCCCCAGCATTTT CASSRDEFYQPQHF TRBV19 - TRBJ1-5 -
TGTGCCAGCATGACGGGAGGAGGCGAGCAGTACTTC CASMTGGGEQYF TRBV27 - TRBJ2-7 TRBD2
TGTGCCAGCAGTGAAGCGGGAGGGCCTCCCCATGAGCAGTTCTTC CASSEAGGPPHEQFF TRBV6-1 once TRBJ2-1 TRBD2
TGCGCCAGCAGCCAAGTGGGACAGAGCTCCTACAATGAGCAGTTCTTC CASSQVGQSSYNEQFF TRBV4-1 once TRBJ2-1 TRBD1
TGCGCCAGCAGCCCCCGACTAGTGGGAGATACGCAGTATTTT CASSPRLVGDTQYF TRBV5-1 - TRBJ2-3 -
TGTGCCAGCAGCTTAGGTGGCACTCACACTGAAGCTTTCTTT CASSLGGTHTEAFF TRBV11-2 - TRBJ1-1 -
TGCGCCAGCAGCCGCGAGACAGGGGCTAAGAACGAGCAGTACTTC CASSRETGAKNEQYF TRBV4-1 - TRBJ2-7 TRBD1
TGTGCCAGCAGCTTGTCCTACAATGAGCAGTTCTTC CASSLSYNEQFF TRBV11-2 - TRBJ2-1 -
TGTGCCAGCAGCTTAGCACAGAGCTATGGCTACACCTTC CASSLAQSYGYTF TRBV7-2 - TRBJ1-2 -
TGTGCCAGCATGGTAACCCCTGGGAGAAAAAATGAGCAGTTCTTC CASMVTPGRKNEQFF TRBV27 - TRBJ2-1 -
TGTGCCAGCAGCACCCTAGCTGGGGGCGCGCCGGCCAACAATGAGCAGTTCTTC CASSTLAGGAPANNEQFF TRBV7-9 - TRBJ2-1 -
TGTGCCAGCAGCTTAGAGGCGGGAGGCTGGGAGCAGTTCTTC CASSLEAGGWEQFF TRBV7-8 - TRBJ2-1 TRBD2
TGTGCCAGCAGCCAAGAGGAGATTTACTACGAGCAGTACTTC CASSQEEIYYEQYF TRBV4-2 - TRBJ2-7 -
TGCGCCAGCGGCACAGGGGACACTAATGAAAAACTGTTTTTT CASGTGDTNEKLFF TRBV23-1 - TRBJ1-4 TRBD1
TGTGCCAGCAGCGTCGGGACTAGCTATGAGCAGTTCTTC CASSVGTSYEQFF TRBV5-6 - TRBJ2-1 TRBD2
TGTGCCTGGAATGTGGTAGGGGGTGAAAAACTGTTTTTT CAWNVVGGEKLFF TRBV30 few TRBJ1-4 -
TGCAGCGTGCGCCCGGGACAGGGGTACTACGAGCAGTACTTC CSVRPGQGYYEQYF TRBV29-1 - TRBJ2-7 TRBD1
TGCAGTGCTGATTCTTCCGAGCAGTACTTC CSADSSEQYF TRBV20-1 - TRBJ2-7 -
TGTGCCAGCAGACGGGACAGCACCCACTACGAGCAGTACTTC CASRRDSTHYEQYF TRBV27 - TRBJ2-7 TRBD1
TGTGCCAGCAGTAATCCGGGAGCCGGGATTGAAGCTTTCTTT CASSNPGAGIEAFF TRBV2 - TRBJ1-1 -
TGTGCCAGCAGCTTAGATCAGCCCCAGCATTTT CASSLDQPQHF TRBV7-7 - TRBJ1-5 -
TGTGCCAGCAGCTCCGCCGCGGAGGACTCTTCCTACGAGCAGTACTTC CASSSAAEDSSYEQYF TRBV5-4 once TRBJ2-7 -
TGTGCCAGTAGTATAGGGACAAGCCCAAATGAAGCTTTCTTT CASSIGTSPNEAFF TRBV19 - TRBJ1-1 -
TGTGCCAGCAGCCTCCTTTCTAGGGCCGGCAATGAGCAGTTCTTC CASSLLSRAGNEQFF TRBV7-9 - TRBJ2-1 -